This passage covers 23 T cell receptor beta chains from one sample sequenced in a study of blood T cell repertoires in COVID-19 (dated by TCRdb to the early 2020s). The method was the immunoSEQ multiplex PCR assay. TCRdb holds this immuneACCESS table with in-frame rearrangements only. Some clones are missing; in checked studies, unresolved V genes explain under half, and the rest has no known cause. A total of 250,000 to 350,000 clones appear in this sample, 80% to 90% of them only once. Approximately 4.2% of the sample rests with the top ten. What was sequenced was PBMCs or T cells enriched from blood (not recorded which). The receptors here all came from a woman under 40 who had recovered from COVID-19.

The V call is TRBV9, the J call TRBJ1-3; weak D call: TRBD1 (6 bases). V lost 4 bases, J lost 4 bases, and 18 bases lay in between. CDR1 is SGDLS, CDR2 YYNGEE, per germline. This CDR3 comprises 16 residues. CDR3 amino acids: CASSPSLQGLGNTIYF. The CDR3 region has the DNA TGTGCCAGCAGCCCGAGTCTCCAGGGGCTAGGAAACACCATATATTTT. The full variable domain, rest sourced from reference TRBV9 and TRBJ1-3, is DSGVTQTPKHLITATGQRVTLRCSPRSGDLSVYWYQQSLDQGLQFLIQYYNGEERAKGNILERFSAQQFPDLHSELNLSSLELGDSALYFCASSPSLQGLGNTIYFGEGSWLTVV.

This clone was recorded once. The chain joins TRBV21-1 to TRBJ1-2. TRBV21-1 is deemed a pseudogene. CDR3 size: 13 residues. The CDR3 nucleotides are TGTGCCAGCCAATTTGCGGGGACGTATGGCTACACCTTC. As protein: CASQFAGTYGYTF.

This clone was detected only a few times. The genes are TRBV5-1 and TRBJ1-6, with D tentatively TRBD1 (6 bases). This CDR3 is 17 amino acids long. The V end lost 2 bases, the J end lost 3 bases, and 15 bases lay between the germline ends. Germline CDR1 is SGHRS and CDR2 is YFSETQ. The DNA for the CDR3 is TGCGCCAGCAGCTTTTCCGCCTTAGGGGGCTATAATTCACCCCTCCACTTT. Its protein product is CASSFSALGGYNSPLHF.

This clone was counted a single time. This chain uses TRBV2 with TRBJ2-5; 11 nucleotides align to TRBD2. V dropped 3 bases and J dropped 4; count of bases not matched to a gene: 7. The CDR3 is 16 amino acids. Germline lookup yields CDR1 SNHLY and CDR2 FYNNEI. Written as DNA, the CDR3 is TGTGCCAGCAGTGAGGTTCCTAGCGGGAGGTCAGAGACCCAGTACTTC. Protein: CASSEVPSGRSETQYF.

This clone has just one count. V gene TRBV16 combines with J gene TRBJ2-7; 10 nucleotides agree with TRBD1. Germline trimming cut 0 bases from V and 1 base from J; bases unmatched to any gene: 6. The germline gives CDR1 KGHSY, CDR2 FQNENV. The CDR3 covers 17 residues. CDR3 in amino acids: CASSQSPGQGRSYEQYF. The CDR3 region has the DNA TGTGCCAGCAGCCAATCTCCGGGACAGGGGAGATCCTACGAGCAGTACTTC. Full variable domain (rest looked up from reference TRBV16 and TRBJ2-7): GEEVAQTPKHLVRGEGQKAKLYCAPIKGHSYVFWYQQVLKNEFKFLISFQNENVFDETGMPKERFSAKCLPNSPCSLEIQATKLEDSAVYFCASSQSPGQGRSYEQYFGPGTRLTVT.

This chain uses TRBV28 with TRBJ2-1; 8 positions match TRBD2. J was trimmed by 8 bases and V by 6 bases; bases with no gene match: 15. Germline-derived CDR1 and CDR2 are MDHEN and SYDVKM. The CDR3 sequence is 16 residues long. Written as DNA, the CDR3 is TGTGCCAGCAGCCTAATAAGCGGGGGCCCCCTGTATGAGCAGTTCTTC. It is translated as CASSLISGGPLYEQFF. The full variable domain, rest sourced from reference TRBV28 and TRBJ2-1, is DVKVTQSSRYLVKRTGEKVFLECVQDMDHENMFWYRQDPGLGLRLIYFSYDVKMKEKGDIPEGYSVSREKKERFSLILESASTNQTSMYLCASSLISGGPLYEQFFGPGTRLTVL.

V is TRBV5-1 and J is TRBJ2-7; D possibly corresponds to TRBD1 (5 bases). The CDR3 is made up of 12 amino acids. CDR1 is SGHRS, CDR2 YFSETQ, per germline. Trimming shortened V by 2 bases and J by 4 bases, and 7 bases separated the two germline ends. The CDR3 spells CASSFNRYEQYF. As DNA, the CDR3 is TGCGCCAGCAGCTTTAACAGGTACGAGCAGTACTTC.

V is TRBV5-5 and J is TRBJ2-1; 15 bases align to TRBD2. V dropped 3 bases and J dropped 4; count of bases not matched to a gene: 14. Germline V gene sequence: CDR1 SGHKS, CDR2 YYEKEE (reference sequence). The CDR3 extends over 20 amino acids. CDR3 nucleotides: TGTGCCAGCAGCTATGTCGCGGGGACTAGCGGGGGGCCGGCGTACAATGAGCAGTTCTTC. This encodes CASSYVAGTSGGPAYNEQFF.

This clone has a handful of counts. The CDR3 reads CASSLRGGSFNEQFF. As DNA, the CDR3 is TGTGCCAGCAGTTTGAGGGGCGGGAGTTTCAATGAGCAGTTCTTC. This sequence joins TRBV28 and TRBJ2-1; 7 nucleotides align to TRBD2. The CDR3 has 15 amino acids. The V segment lost 3 bases and the J segment 6 bases; nucleotides outside the gene matches: 8. Germline assignment: CDR1 MDHEN and CDR2 SYDVKM.

This clone was seen just once. The chain is built from TRBV19 and TRBJ1-1, with D possibly being TRBD1 (6 bases). CDR1 and CDR2 (germline): LNHDA, SQIVND (reference sequence). Trimming removed 1 base from V and 6 bases from J, with 21 bases in between. This CDR3 contains 17 residues. The CDR3 sequence is CASSIGSGGRLDAEAFF. The CDR3 DNA is TGTGCCAGTAGTATAGGATCGGGGGGGCGACTCGACGCTGAAGCTTTCTTT.

The rearrangement links TRBV24-1 to TRBJ2-5, with 14 bases fitting TRBD2. With V trimmed by 5 bases and J by 7 bases, 14 bases remained unmatched. Looked up from germline, CDR1 is KGHDR and CDR2 is SFDVKD. The CDR3 has 18 amino acids. The CDR3: CATSVLPGLAGGLLTQYF. For the CDR3, the DNA is TGTGCCACCAGTGTTCTTCCCGGACTAGCGGGGGGTCTGTTGACCCAGTACTTC.

The V and J genes are TRBV5-1 and TRBJ2-7; 7 bases are shared with TRBD1. The germline V gene has CDR1 SGHRS and CDR2 YFSETQ. This CDR3 contains 16 residues. J lost 1 base, V lost 3 bases, and 10 bases had no gene match. In DNA form, the CDR3 reads TGCGCCAGCAGCTATGCCGGGACAGATTTTTCCTACGAGCAGTACTTC. Protein product: CASSYAGTDFSYEQYF.

This rearrangement joins TRBV29-1 to TRBJ2-7, with D perhaps matching TRBD2 (7 bases). The germline V gene has CDR1 SQVTM and CDR2 ANQGSEA. This CDR3 has 13 residues. V was clipped by 6 bases and J by 4 bases, with 16 bases between them. DNA for the CDR3: TGCAGCGTCAAAAAGGGGGGGCGGTACGAGCAGTACTTC. Amino acid sequence: CSVKKGGRYEQYF.

The chain joins TRBV7-6 to TRBJ2-7, with 7 positions matching TRBD2. The J segment lost 0 bases and the V segment lost 2 bases, leaving 4 bases of the junction unmatched. Germline V CDR1 and CDR2: SGHVS, FNYEAQ. The CDR3 sequence is 15 residues long. The CDR3 reads CASSLLAASSYEQYF. The CDR3 nucleotides are TGTGCCAGCAGCTTACTAGCGGCTAGCTCCTACGAGCAGTACTTC.

The rearrangement links TRBV27 to TRBJ2-7, with 8 bases lining up with TRBD2. This CDR3 contains 18 residues. The germline CDR1 and CDR2 sequences are MNHEY and SMNVEV (reference sequence). With V trimmed by 8 bases and J by 0 bases, 18 bases remained unmatched. CDR3 amino acids: CASPGRAGETTSSYEQYF. The CDR3 nucleotides are TGTGCCAGCCCTGGGAGAGCGGGAGAGACTACGAGCTCCTACGAGCAGTACTTC.

The chain joins TRBV27 to TRBJ2-7; weak D call: TRBD1 (5 bases). CDR1 MNHEY and CDR2 SMNVEV come from the germline V gene (reference sequence). Trimming removed 5 bases from V and 3 bases from J, with 14 bases in between. The CDR3 loop spans 14 amino acids. CDR3 nucleotide sequence: TGTGCCAGCAGTCCTACAGGATACCTCTACGAGCAGTACTTC. It is translated as CASSPTGYLYEQYF.

The chain has TRBV28 and TRBJ1-1; 7 nucleotides align to TRBD1. The V gene end was trimmed by 5 bases and the J gene end by 3 bases; junction bases not matched to a gene: 9. The CDR3 has 15 amino acids. The V gene's germline CDR1 is MDHEN and CDR2 SYDVKM. CDR3 region: CASSLRTGRHTEAFF. The CDR3 region has the DNA TGTGCCAGCAGTCTCAGGACAGGAAGGCACACTGAAGCTTTCTTT.

This chain links TRBV6-4 with TRBJ1-2; D is unclear. Trimming removed 2 bases at V and 8 bases at J, with 12 bases between. Germline V gene lookup returns CDR1 MRHNA and CDR2 SNTAGT. The CDR3 runs to 13 residues. The CDR3 reads CASSDPPEGGYTF. The CDR3 region has the DNA TGTGCCAGCAGTGACCCTCCTGAGGGAGGCTACACCTTC.

The V call is TRBV25-1, the J call TRBJ2-3, with TRBD1 identical over 7 bases. This CDR3 comprises 15 residues. Germline CDR1 and CDR2: MGHDK and SYGVNS. Trimming took 3 bases from V and 8 from J; bases not matched to a gene: 11. CDR3 protein: CASSDTGQPLGTQYF. The CDR3, as DNA: TGTGCCAGCAGTGATACGGGACAGCCGTTGGGTACGCAGTATTTT.

The rearrangement uses TRBV5-1 and TRBJ1-2, with D possibly matching TRBD1 (6 bases). The CDR3 has 16 residues. Trimming stripped 3 bases from V and 5 bases from J, with 20 bases between. In germline, CDR1 is SGHRS, CDR2 YFSETQ. The CDR3 DNA reads as TGCGCCAGCAGCTGGGGACCAGGGGAGGGGATTTATGGCTACACCTTC. Translating gives CASSWGPGEGIYGYTF.

The rearrangement joins TRBV6-5 to TRBJ2-7; 10 positions agree with TRBD1. Germline CDR1 MNHEY, CDR2 SVGAGI. Trimming cost V 5 bases and J 2 bases; bases outside gene matches: 3. The CDR3 runs to 14 residues. The CDR3 DNA reads as TGTGCCAGCAGTCCAGGACAGGGGGCCTACGAGCAGTACTTC. As protein: CASSPGQGAYEQYF.

For the CDR3, the DNA is TGCGCCAGCAGCGGCCCGGGGACTAGCCCTCAAGATACGCAGTATTTT. Amino acids: CASSGPGTSPQDTQYF. The rearrangement joins TRBV5-1 to TRBJ2-3, with 9 bases aligning to TRBD2. The CDR3 is made up of 16 amino acids. V lost 4 bases, J lost 5 bases, and 11 bases stayed unmatched. Germline V lookup: CDR1 SGHRS, CDR2 YFSETQ.

The chain is built from TRBV3-1 (or the pseudogene TRBV3-2) and TRBJ2-4; 9 bases map to TRBD2. V gave up 0 bases and J gave up 6 bases; unmatched junction bases: 0. CDR3 length: 14 residues. Germline assignment: CDR1 LGHDT and CDR2 YNNKEL (reference sequence). The CDR3 sequence is CASSQELAGNIQYF. As DNA, the CDR3 is TGTGCCAGCAGCCAAGAACTAGCGGGAAACATTCAGTACTTC.